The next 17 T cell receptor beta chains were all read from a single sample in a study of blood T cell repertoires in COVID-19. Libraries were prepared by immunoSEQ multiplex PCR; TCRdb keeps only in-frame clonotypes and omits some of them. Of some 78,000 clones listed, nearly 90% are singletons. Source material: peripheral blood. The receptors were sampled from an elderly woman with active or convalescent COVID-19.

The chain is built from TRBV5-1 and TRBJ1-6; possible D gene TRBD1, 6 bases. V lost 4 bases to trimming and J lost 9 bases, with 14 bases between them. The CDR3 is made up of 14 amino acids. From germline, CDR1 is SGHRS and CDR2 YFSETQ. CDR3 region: CASSPRTAGSPLHF. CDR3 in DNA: TGCGCCAGCAGCCCGCGGACAGCCGGTTCACCCCTCCACTTT.

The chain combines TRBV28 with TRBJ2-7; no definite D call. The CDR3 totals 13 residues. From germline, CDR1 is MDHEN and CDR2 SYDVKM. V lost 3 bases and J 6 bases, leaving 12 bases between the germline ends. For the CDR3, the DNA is TGTGCCAGCAGTTTTACCGAGACGGGCGAGCAGTACTTC. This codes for CASSFTETGEQYF.

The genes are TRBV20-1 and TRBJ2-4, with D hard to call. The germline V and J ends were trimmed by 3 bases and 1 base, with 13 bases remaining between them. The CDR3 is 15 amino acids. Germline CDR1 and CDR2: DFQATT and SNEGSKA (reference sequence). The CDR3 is CSASGHTNAKNIQYF. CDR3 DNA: TGCAGTGCTAGTGGGCACACTAACGCCAAAAACATTCAGTACTTC.

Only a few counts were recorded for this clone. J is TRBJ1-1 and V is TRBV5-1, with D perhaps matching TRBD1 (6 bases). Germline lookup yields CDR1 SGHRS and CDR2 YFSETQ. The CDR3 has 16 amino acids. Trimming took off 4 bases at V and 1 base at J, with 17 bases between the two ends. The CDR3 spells CASSPGAGTKNTEAFF. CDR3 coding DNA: TGCGCCAGCAGCCCTGGAGCCGGGACAAAGAACACTGAAGCTTTCTTT. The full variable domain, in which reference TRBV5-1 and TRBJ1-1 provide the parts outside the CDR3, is KAGVTQTPRYLIKTRGQQVTLSCSPISGHRSVSWYQQTPGQGLQFLFEYFSETQRNKGNFPGRFSGRQFSNSRSEMNVSTLELGDSALYLCASSPGAGTKNTEAFFGQGTRLTVV.

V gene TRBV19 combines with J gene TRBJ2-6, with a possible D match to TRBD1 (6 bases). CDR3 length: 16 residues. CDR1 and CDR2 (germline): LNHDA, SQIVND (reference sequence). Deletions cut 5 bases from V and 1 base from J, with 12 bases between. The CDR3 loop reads CASSPRQVSGANVLTF. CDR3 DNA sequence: TGTGCCAGTAGTCCGCGACAGGTTTCTGGGGCCAACGTCCTGACTTTC.

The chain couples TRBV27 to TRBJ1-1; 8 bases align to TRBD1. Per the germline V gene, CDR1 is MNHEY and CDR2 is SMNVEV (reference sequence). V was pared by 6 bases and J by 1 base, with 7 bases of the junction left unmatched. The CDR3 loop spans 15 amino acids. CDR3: CASRRDQGANTEAFF. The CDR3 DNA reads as TGTGCCAGCAGACGAGACCAGGGGGCGAACACTGAAGCTTTCTTT.

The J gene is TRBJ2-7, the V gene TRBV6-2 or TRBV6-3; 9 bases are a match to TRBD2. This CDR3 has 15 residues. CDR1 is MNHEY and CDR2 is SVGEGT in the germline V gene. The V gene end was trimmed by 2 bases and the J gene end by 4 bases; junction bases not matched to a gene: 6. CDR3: CASSYGGLADYEQYF. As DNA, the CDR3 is TGTGCCAGCAGTTACGGGGGACTAGCAGATTACGAGCAGTACTTC.

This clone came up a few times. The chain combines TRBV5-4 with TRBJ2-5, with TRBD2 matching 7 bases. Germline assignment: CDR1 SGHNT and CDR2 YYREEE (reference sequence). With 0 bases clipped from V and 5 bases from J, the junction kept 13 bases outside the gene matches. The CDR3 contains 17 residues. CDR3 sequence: CASSLATGAGVGETQYF. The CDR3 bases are TGTGCCAGCAGCTTGGCCACCGGCGCGGGAGTCGGGGAGACCCAGTACTTC. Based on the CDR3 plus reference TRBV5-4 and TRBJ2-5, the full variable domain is ETGVTQSPTHLIKTRGQQVTLRCSSQSGHNTVSWYQQALGQGPQFIFQYYREEENGRGNFPPRFSGLQFPNYSSELNVNALELDDSALYLCASSLATGAGVGETQYFGPGTRLLVL.

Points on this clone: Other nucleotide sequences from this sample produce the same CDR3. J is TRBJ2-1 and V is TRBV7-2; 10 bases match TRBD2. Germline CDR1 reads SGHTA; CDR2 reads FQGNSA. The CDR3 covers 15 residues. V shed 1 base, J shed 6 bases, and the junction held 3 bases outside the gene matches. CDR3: CASSLGGTSVNEQFF. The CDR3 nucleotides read TGTGCCAGCAGCTTAGGGGGGACTAGCGTCAATGAGCAGTTCTTC.

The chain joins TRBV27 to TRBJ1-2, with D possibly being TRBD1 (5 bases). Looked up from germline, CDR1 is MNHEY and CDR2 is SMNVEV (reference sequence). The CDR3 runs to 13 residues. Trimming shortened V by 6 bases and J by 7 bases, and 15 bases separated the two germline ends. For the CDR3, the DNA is TGTGCCAGCAGGGTTGGCAGGGAGGGTGGCTACACCTTC. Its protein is CASRVGREGGYTF.

The CDR3 region has the DNA TGTGCCAGCAGCGTACGGGGTGGCGGGAGGGACTACAATGAGCAGTTCTTC. Its translation: CASSVRGGGRDYNEQFF. The V call is TRBV9, the J call TRBJ2-1; 9 bases align to TRBD2. The CDR3 is 17 residues long. The germline CDR1 and CDR2 sequences are SGDLS and YYNGEE. The ends lost 1 base at V and 3 bases at J; junction bases unmatched: 8.

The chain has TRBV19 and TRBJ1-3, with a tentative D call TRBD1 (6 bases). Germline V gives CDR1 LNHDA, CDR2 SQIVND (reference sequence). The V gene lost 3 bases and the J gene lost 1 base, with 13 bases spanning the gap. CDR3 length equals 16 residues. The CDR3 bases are TGTGCCAGTAGTATCGGGGGGGCTCCGTCTGGAAACACCATATATTTT. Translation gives CASSIGGAPSGNTIYF.

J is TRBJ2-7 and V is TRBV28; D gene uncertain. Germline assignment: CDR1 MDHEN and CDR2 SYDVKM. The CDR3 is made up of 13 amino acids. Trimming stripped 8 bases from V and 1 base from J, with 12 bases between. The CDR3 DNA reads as TGTGCCAGCTATAACCTAGGTTCCTACGAGCAGTACTTC. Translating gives CASYNLGSYEQYF.

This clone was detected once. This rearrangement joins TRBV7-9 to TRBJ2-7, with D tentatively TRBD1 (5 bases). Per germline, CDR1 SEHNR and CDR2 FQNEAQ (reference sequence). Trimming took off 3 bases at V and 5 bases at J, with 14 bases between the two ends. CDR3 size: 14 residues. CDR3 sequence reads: CASSFRQLRNEQYF. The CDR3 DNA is TGTGCCAGCAGCTTTCGACAGTTACGAAACGAGCAGTACTTC.

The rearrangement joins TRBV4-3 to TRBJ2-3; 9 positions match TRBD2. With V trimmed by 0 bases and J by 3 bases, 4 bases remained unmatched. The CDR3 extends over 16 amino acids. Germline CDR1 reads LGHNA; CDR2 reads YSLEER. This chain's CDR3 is CASSQEASGNTDTQYF. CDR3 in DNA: TGCGCCAGCAGCCAAGAAGCTAGCGGGAATACAGATACGCAGTATTTT.

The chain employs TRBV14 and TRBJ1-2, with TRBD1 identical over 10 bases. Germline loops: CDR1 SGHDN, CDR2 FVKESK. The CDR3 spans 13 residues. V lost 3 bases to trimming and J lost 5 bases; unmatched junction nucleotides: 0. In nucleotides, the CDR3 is TGTGCCAGCAGCCAGGGACAGGGGTATGGCTACACCTTC. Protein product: CASSQGQGYGYTF.

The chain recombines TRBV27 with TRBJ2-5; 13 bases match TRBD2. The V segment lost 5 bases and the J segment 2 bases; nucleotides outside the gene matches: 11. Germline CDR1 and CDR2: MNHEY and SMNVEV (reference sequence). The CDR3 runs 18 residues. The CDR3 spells CASSPGLAGVFGQETQYF. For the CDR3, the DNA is TGTGCCAGCAGTCCAGGACTAGCGGGAGTGTTTGGGCAAGAGACCCAGTACTTC.